This TCR beta chain was found in a study of spatial heterogeneity in lung cancer. Study results and caveats: The study found that expanded intratumoral alpha and beta TCR counts tracked tumor mutation counts.

There are 15 residues in the CDR3. With 5 bases removed from V and 4 bases from J, the gap between germline ends came to 15 bases. In germline, CDR1 is SEHNR, CDR2 FQNEAQ (reference sequence). Time point described: sample taken at primary tumor resection. This clonotype is judged medium-sized. As yet, its antigen is unknown. One entry per CDR3 protein results from TCRdb running MiXCR on the 5' RACE reads. The sample records 12,000 or so distinct CDR3 sequences, about 4.6% being singletons. The specimen comprised lung tumor tissue, sampled at surgery. The genes are TRBV7-9 and TRBJ2-1; a possible D gene is TRBD2 (5 bases). The receptor was isolated from a male donor with early-stage non-small cell lung cancer. The CDR3 is CASSPRRTSYNEQFF. CDR3 bases: TGTGCCAGCAGCCCCAGGAGGACTTCATACAATGAGCAGTTCTTC.